Listed below are T cell receptor beta chains from one sample, sequenced in a study of blood T cell repertoires in COVID-19. Data came from immunoSEQ multiplex PCR; TCRdb stores just in-frame clones and leaves some out. The table lists roughly 70,000 clones, approximately 90% of them singletons. Sample: peripheral blood. The receptor source for this set is a man aged 65-85 years with active COVID-19. CDR3s include the opening cysteine and the closing phenylalanine or tryptophan. For some rows the clone size is stated as once, few or many, or as a class when expanded; others skip it.

V,J,size,CDR3
TRBV28,TRBJ2-7,-,CASSLPSSYEQYF
TRBV7-8,TRBJ2-1,-,CASSQTAGEQFF
TRBV4-1,TRBJ2-7,-,CASSPRQGPYEQYF
TRBV7-3,TRBJ2-2,-,CASSPRAGSATGELFF
TRBV20-1,TRBJ2-5,-,CSASGAAAGGQGAQYF
TRBV2,TRBJ1-5,-,CASSDRAGSQPQHF
TRBV7-2,TRBJ1-5,-,CASSLAWGTGGNQPQHF
TRBV9,TRBJ2-5,-,CASSGQREPLETQYF
TRBV24-1,TRBJ1-1,-,CAPAGAFF
TRBV7-9,TRBJ2-7,-,CASSTSSQGEQYF
TRBV5-1,TRBJ1-1,-,CASSDPRGAGTEAFF
TRBV7-9,TRBJ1-1,-,CASSSEGWQGGGNTEAFF
TRBV30,TRBJ1-5,-,CAWIRAGPGRINQPQHF
TRBV30,TRBJ2-1,-,CAWSPGTGGPNEQFF
TRBV9,TRBJ2-6,-,CASSVVRGGANVLTF
TRBV3-1/TRBV3-2,TRBJ2-1,-,CASSPTPDEQFF
TRBV24-1,TRBJ2-3,-,CATSAYPGTDTQYF
TRBV19,TRBJ1-4,-,CASSGTGGLEKLFF
TRBV5-6,TRBJ2-7,-,CASSFGTGGYEQYF
TRBV1,TRBJ2-1,-,CTSSAALAGHSYNEQFF
TRBV27,TRBJ2-2,few,CASSASGTANTGELFF
TRBV7-2,TRBJ2-7,-,CASSPQQGRGYEQYF
TRBV19,TRBJ2-5,-,CASSIDPSSGVGAQETQYF
TRBV6-6,TRBJ1-5,-,CASSGQGPYSNQPQHF
TRBV6-2/TRBV6-3,TRBJ1-2,-,CASSPRGAYGYTF
TRBV6-1,TRBJ1-5,-,CASSEVGGLGNQPQHF
TRBV9,TRBJ1-2,-,CASSPAGGAQAIGGYTF
TRBV4-1,TRBJ2-7,-,CASSPRGSGPYEQYF
TRBV5-1,TRBJ2-3,-,CASSLRGGTDTQYF
TRBV12-5,TRBJ2-5,-,CASGLAGETQYF
TRBV4-1,TRBJ2-7,-,CASSPSGERYEQYF
TRBV5-8,TRBJ2-7,-,CASSWGQGAASYEQYF
TRBV6-6,TRBJ2-4,-,CASSLQPGQGENIQYF
TRBV27,TRBJ2-3,-,CASSLSGATSTDTQYF
TRBV3-1/TRBV3-2,TRBJ2-7,-,CASSQGLAGGPYEQYF
TRBV10-3,TRBJ2-7,-,CASRGDWRAYEQYF
TRBV4-1,TRBJ1-5,-,CASSQAVRGPPPSNQPQHF
TRBV11-3,TRBJ2-5,-,CASSPGTSGEETQYF
TRBV14,TRBJ1-1,-,CASSQNRGTEAFF
TRBV2,TRBJ2-7,-,CARTGGGGSDEQYF
TRBV11-1,TRBJ1-1,-,CASSLGQNTEAFF
TRBV6-2/TRBV6-3,TRBJ2-3,-,CASSYWAPDTQYF
TRBV5-8,TRBJ1-1,few,CASTLVATEAFF
TRBV11-3,TRBJ2-2,-,CASSLGGPPGELFF
TRBV9,TRBJ2-3,-,CASSPRTGQDTQYF
TRBV19,TRBJ2-7,-,CASSKGLGSYEQYF
TRBV12-3/TRBV12-4,TRBJ2-7,-,CASSLRWEQYF
TRBV5-4,TRBJ1-2,-,CASSPGGTANYGYTF
TRBV11-2,TRBJ2-2,-,CASSLFGGANTGELFF
TRBV5-1,TRBJ2-7,-,CASRRSGTTAYEQYF
TRBV6-2/TRBV6-3,TRBJ2-7,-,CASSYPSPTSGVSYEQYF
TRBV27,TRBJ1-1,-,CASSLGTGSSNTEAFF
TRBV5-4,TRBJ2-5,-,CASSPGRETQYF
TRBV3-1/TRBV3-2,TRBJ2-1,once,CASSLHGGISSYNEQFF
TRBV6-6,TRBJ2-5,-,CASSYQASGRETQYF
TRBV24-1,TRBJ2-7,-,CADKRTGGYEQYF
TRBV30,TRBJ2-1,-,CAWSPGQGYNEQFF
TRBV6-5,TRBJ2-2,-,CASSWIGGGGTGELFF
TRBV28,TRBJ2-2,-,CASHWGGPNTGELFF